This T cell receptor beta chain came from a study of type 1 and type 2 diabetes patients. Study findings and constraints: With limited T2D and control samples, some T1D-only expanded clones may not be T1D-specific. Type 2 diabetes repertoires were more diverse than type 1 diabetes repertoires.

Of note for this clonotype: No antigen is known for it.

The CDR3 is 13 amino acids. Germline V lookup: CDR1 SGHTA, CDR2 FQGTGA. V gave up 8 bases and J gave up 8 bases, with 17 bases separating them. Amplification started from genomic DNA. Multiplex PCR with 30 forward and 13 reverse primers amplified the TCR beta CDR3. TCRdb independently ran MiXCR on the multiplex PCR reads; one entry per CDR3 protein. The table records around 300,000 distinct CDR3 sequences, around 47% of them present only once. Sample: peripheral blood mononuclear cells (PBMCs). This receptor was obtained from a man younger than 35 with type 2 diabetes. The J gene is TRBJ2-3, the V gene TRBV7-3; the D call may be TRBD1 or TRBD2 (5 bases each). The CDR3 DNA follows: TGTGCCAGCGGGGCCATTAACGGAGGTACGCAGTATTTT. Protein sequence: CASGAINGGTQYF. The entire variable domain, with the rest obtained from reference TRBV7-3 and TRBJ2-3, is as follows: GAGVSQTPSNKVTEKGKYVELRCDPISGHTALYWYRQSLGQGPEFLIYFQGTGAADDSGLPNDRFFAVRPEGSVSTLKIQRTERGDSAVYLCASGAINGGTQYFGPGTRLTVL.